This T cell receptor (beta chain) was identified in a study of blood T cell repertoires in COVID-19. The CDR3 sequence is 16 residues long. The V and J ends lost 3 bases and 5 bases, in that order; junction bases with no gene match: 6. Looked up from germline, CDR1 is ENHRY and CDR2 is SYGVKD. Assay: immunoSEQ multiplex PCR; the TCRdb copy retains only in-frame clones and omits some. The table lists 150,000 to 180,000 clones, roughly nine tenths of them singletons. The sequence derives from a man aged 50-60 years with acute or convalescent COVID-19. The rearrangement links TRBV10-3 to TRBJ2-1; 11 bases line up with TRBD2. Sequenced material: peripheral blood. CDR3 sequence reads: CAISDGLAGGNNEQFF. The CDR3 DNA follows: TGTGCCATCAGTGACGGGCTAGCGGGAGGAAACAATGAGCAGTTCTTC.